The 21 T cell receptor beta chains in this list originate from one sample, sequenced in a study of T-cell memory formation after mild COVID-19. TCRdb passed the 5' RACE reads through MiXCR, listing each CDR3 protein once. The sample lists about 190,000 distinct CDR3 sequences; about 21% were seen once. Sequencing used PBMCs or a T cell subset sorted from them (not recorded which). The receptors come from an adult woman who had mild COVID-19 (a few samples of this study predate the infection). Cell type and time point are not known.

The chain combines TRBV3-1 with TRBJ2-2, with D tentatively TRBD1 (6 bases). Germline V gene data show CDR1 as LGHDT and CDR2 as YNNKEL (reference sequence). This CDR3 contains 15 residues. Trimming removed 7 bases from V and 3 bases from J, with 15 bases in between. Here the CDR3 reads CASMQQGRDTGELFF. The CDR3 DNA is TGTGCCAGCATGCAACAGGGACGGGACACCGGGGAGCTGTTTTTT.

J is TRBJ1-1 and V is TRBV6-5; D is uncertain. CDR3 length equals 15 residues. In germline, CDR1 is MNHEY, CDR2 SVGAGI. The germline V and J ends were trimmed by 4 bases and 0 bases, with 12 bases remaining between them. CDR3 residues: CASSSTESMNTEAFF. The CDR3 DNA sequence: TGTGCCAGCAGTTCGACCGAGAGCATGAACACTGAAGCTTTCTTT.

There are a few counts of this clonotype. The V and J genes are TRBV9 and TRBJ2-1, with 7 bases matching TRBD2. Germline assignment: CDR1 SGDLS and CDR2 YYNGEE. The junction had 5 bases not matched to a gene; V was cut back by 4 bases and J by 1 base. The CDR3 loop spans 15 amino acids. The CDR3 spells CASSLAGLSYNEQFF. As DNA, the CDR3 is TGTGCCAGCAGCTTAGCGGGTCTTTCCTACAATGAGCAGTTCTTC.

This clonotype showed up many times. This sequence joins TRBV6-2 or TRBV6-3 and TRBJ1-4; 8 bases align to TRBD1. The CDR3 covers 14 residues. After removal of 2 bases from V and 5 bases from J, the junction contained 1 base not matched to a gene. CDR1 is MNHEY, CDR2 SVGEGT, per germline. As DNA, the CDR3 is TGTGCCAGCAGTTACCGGGACAGGAATGAAAAACTGTTTTTT. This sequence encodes CASSYRDRNEKLFF.

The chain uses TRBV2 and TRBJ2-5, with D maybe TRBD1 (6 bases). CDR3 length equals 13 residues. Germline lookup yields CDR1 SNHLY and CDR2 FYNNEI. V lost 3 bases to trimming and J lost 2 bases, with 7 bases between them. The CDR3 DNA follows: TGTGCCAGCAGTGATGGACAGCAAGAGACCCAGTACTTC. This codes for CASSDGQQETQYF.

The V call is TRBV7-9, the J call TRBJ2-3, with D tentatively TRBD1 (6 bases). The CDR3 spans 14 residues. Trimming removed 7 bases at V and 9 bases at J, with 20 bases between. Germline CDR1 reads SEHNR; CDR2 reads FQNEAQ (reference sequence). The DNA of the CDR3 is TGTGCCAGCACAGGGGCCCCCTCGGGATGGACGCAGTATTTT. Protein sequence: CASTGAPSGWTQYF.

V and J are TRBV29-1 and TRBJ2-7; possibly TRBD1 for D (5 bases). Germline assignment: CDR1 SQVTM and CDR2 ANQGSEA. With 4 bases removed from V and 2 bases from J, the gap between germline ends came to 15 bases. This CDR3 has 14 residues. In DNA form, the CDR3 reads TGCAGCGTTGGCGATTTTAGGGGAACCTACGAGCAGTACTTC. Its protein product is CSVGDFRGTYEQYF.

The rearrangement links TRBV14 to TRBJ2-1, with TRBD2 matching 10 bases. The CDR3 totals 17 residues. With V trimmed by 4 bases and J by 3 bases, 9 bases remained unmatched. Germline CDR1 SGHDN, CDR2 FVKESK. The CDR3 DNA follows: TGTGCCAGCAGCCGAAGCCCCGGACTAGCGGACTACAATGAGCAGTTCTTC. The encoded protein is CASSRSPGLADYNEQFF. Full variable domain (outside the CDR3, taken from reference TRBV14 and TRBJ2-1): EAGVTQFPSHSVIEKGQTVTLRCDPISGHDNLYWYRRVMGKEIKFLLHFVKESKQDESGMPNNRFLAERTGGTYSTLKVQPAELEDSGVYFCASSRSPGLADYNEQFFGPGTRLTVL.

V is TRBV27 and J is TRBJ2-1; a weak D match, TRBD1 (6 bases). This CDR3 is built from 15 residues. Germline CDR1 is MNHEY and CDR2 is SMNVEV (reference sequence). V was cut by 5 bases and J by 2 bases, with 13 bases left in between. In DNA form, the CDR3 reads TGTGCCAGCAGTCCCCTCGGACAGCCCTACAATGAGCAGTTCTTC. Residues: CASSPLGQPYNEQFF.

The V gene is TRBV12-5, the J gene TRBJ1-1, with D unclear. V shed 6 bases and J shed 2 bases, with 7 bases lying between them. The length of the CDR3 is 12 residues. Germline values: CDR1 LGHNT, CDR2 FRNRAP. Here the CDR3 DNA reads TGTGCTAGTGGGTTAGGAAACACTGAAGCTTTCTTT. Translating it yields CASGLGNTEAFF.

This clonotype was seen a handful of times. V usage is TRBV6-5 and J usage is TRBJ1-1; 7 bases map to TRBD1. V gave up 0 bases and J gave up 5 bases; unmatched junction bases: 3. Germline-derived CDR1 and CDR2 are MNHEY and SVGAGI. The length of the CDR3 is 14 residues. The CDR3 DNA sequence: TGTGCCAGCAGTTACTCGGGCAGGGGGACTGAAGCTTTCTTT. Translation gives CASSYSGRGTEAFF.

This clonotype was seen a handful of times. In nucleotides, the CDR3 is TGCGCCAGCAGCCTCGATCCGACTAGCGGTAATGAGCAGTTCTTC. Amino acids: CASSLDPTSGNEQFF. This sequence joins TRBV4-3 and TRBJ2-1, with 9 nucleotides matching TRBD2. The CDR3 totals 15 residues. From germline, CDR1 is LGHNA and CDR2 YSLEER. V lost 4 bases and J lost 7; bases outside the gene matches: 8.

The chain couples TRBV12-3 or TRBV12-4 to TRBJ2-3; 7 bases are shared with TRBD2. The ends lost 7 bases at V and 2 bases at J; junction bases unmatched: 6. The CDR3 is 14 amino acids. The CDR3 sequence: CASTPAGVTDTQYF. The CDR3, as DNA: TGTGCCAGCACCCCGGCGGGGGTCACAGATACGCAGTATTTT.

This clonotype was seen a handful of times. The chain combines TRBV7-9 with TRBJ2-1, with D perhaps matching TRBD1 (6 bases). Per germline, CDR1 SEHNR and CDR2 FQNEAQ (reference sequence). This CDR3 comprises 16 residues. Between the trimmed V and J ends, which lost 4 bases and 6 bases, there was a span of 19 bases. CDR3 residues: CASSSNPGQRINEQFF. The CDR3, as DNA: TGTGCCAGCAGCTCGAACCCGGGACAACGAATCAATGAGCAGTTCTTC.

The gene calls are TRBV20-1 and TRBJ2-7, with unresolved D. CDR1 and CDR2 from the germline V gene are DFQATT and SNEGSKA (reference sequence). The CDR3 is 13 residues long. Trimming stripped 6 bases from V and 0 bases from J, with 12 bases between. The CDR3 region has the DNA TGCAGTGCGTTCCAGCCAGTCTCCTACGAGCAGTACTTC. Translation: CSAFQPVSYEQYF.

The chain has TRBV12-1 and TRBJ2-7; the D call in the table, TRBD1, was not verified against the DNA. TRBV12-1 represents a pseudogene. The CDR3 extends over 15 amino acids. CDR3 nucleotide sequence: TGTGCCAGCAGCTTTGCGGGGGACAGGGACTACGAGCAGTACTTC. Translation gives CASSFAGDRDYEQYF.

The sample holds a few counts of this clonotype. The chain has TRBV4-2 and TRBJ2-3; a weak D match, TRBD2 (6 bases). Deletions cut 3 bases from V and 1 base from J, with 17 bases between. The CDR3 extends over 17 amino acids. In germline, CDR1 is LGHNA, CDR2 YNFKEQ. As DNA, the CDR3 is TGTGCCAGCAGCCACACCTCGTCGCGGGGCGGCACAGATACGCAGTATTTT. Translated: CASSHTSSRGGTDTQYF.

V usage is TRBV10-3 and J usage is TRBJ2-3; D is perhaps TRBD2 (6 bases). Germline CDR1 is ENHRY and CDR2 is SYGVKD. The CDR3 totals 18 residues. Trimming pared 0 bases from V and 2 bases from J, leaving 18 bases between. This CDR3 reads CAISESGSSSTLTDTQYF. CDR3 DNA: TGTGCCATCAGTGAGTCCGGGAGCTCCTCGACCCTCACAGATACGCAGTATTTT.

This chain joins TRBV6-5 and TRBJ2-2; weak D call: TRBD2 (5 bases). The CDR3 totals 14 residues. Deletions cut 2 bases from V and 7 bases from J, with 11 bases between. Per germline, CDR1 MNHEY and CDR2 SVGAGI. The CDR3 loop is CASSYLQGGGELFF. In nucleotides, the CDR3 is TGTGCCAGCAGTTACCTCCAAGGAGGCGGGGAGCTGTTTTTT.

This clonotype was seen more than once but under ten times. The CDR3 sequence: CASRHSTEAFF. The CDR3 DNA follows: TGTGCCAGTCGACACTCCACTGAAGCTTTCTTT. This sequence joins TRBV19 and TRBJ1-1; D not certain. V gave up 8 bases and J gave up 4 bases, with 8 bases separating them. The CDR3 runs 11 residues. In germline, CDR1 is LNHDA, CDR2 SQIVND (reference sequence). The whole variable domain, remainder taken from reference TRBV19 and TRBJ1-1, is DGGITQSPKYLFRKEGQNVTLSCEQNLNHDAMYWYRQDPGQGLRLIYYSQIVNDFQKGDIAEGYSVSREKKESFPLTVTSAQKNPTAFYLCASRHSTEAFFGQGTRLTVV.

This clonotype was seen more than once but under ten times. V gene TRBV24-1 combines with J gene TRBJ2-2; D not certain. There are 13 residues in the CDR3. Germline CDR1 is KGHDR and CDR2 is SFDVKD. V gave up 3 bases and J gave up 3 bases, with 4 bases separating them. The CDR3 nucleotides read TGTGCCACCAGTGATGCTGACACCGGGGAGCTGTTTTTT. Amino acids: CATSDADTGELFF.